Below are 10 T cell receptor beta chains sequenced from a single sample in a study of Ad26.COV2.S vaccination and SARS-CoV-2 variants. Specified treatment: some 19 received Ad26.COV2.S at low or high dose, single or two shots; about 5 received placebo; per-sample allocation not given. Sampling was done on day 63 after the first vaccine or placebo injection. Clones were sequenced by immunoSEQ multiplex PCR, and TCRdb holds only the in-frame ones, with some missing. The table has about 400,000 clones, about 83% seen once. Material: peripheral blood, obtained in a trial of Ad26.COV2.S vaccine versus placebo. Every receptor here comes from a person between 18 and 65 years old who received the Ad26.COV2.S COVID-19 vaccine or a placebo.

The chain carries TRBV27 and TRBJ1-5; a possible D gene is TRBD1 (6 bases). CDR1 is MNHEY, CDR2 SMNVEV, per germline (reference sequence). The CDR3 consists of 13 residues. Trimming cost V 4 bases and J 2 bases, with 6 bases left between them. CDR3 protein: CASSYRGNQPQHF. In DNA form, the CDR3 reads TGTGCCAGCAGTTACAGGGGCAATCAGCCCCAGCATTTT.

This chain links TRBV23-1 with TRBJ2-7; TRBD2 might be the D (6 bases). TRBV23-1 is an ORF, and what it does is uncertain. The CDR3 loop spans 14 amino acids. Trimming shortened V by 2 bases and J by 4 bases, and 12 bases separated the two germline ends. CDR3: CASSQPGVVYEQYF. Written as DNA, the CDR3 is TGCGCCAGCAGTCAACCGGGGGTCGTTTACGAGCAGTACTTC.

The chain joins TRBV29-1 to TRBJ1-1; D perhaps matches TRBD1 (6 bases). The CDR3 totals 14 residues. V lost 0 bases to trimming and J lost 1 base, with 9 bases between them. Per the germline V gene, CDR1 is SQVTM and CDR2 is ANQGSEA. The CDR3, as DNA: TGCAGCGTTGAAGATATAGGGGGGAACACTGAAGCTTTCTTT. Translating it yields CSVEDIGGNTEAFF.

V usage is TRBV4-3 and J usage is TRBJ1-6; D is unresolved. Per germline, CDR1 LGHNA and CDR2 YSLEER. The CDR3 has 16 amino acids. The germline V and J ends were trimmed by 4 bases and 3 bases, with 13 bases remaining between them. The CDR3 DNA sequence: TGCGCCAGCAGCCTCGGAGAGAGTGGCTATAATTCACCCCTCCACTTT. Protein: CASSLGESGYNSPLHF.

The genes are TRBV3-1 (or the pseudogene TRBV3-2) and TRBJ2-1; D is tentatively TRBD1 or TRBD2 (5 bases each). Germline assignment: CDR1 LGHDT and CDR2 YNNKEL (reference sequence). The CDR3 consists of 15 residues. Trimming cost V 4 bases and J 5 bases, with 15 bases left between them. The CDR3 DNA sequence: TGTGCCAGCAGCCCGCCGGGACGGTGGGACAATGAGCAGTTCTTC. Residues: CASSPPGRWDNEQFF.

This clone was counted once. CDR3 residues: CASSPRVGNEQFF. The CDR3 coding sequence is TGTGCCAGCAGCCCTCGGGTAGGCAATGAGCAGTTCTTC. The V and J genes are TRBV6-6 and TRBJ2-1, with D uncertain. The V gene lost 6 bases and the J gene lost 6 bases, with 12 bases spanning the gap. This CDR3 has 13 residues. Germline V gene lookup returns CDR1 MNHNY and CDR2 SVGAGI (reference sequence).

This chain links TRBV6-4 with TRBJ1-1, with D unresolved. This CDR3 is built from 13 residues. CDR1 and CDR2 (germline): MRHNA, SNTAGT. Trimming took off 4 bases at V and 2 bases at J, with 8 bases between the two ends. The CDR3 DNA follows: TGTGCCAGCAGTGTAGTGAGTAACACTGAAGCTTTCTTT. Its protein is CASSVVSNTEAFF.

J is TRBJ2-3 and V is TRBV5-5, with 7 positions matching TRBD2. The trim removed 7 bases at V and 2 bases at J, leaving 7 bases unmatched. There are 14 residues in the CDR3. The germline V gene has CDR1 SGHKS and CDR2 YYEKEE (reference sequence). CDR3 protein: CASRSSGATDTQYF. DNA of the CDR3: TGTGCCAGCCGATCTAGCGGAGCCACAGATACGCAGTATTTT.

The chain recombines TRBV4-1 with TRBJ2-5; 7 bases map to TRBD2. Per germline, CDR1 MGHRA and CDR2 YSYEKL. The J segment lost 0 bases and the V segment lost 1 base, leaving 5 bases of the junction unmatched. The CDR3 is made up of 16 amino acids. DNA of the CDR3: TGCGCCAGCAGCCAAGGACCAGCGGGGAACCAAGAGACCCAGTACTTC. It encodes CASSQGPAGNQETQYF.

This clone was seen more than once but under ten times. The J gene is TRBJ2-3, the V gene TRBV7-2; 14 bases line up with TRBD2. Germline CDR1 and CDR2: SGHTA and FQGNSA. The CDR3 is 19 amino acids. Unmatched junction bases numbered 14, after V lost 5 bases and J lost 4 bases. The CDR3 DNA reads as TGTGCCAGCAGCCCGGGACTAGCGGGAGTTTTTGGTTTGGCAGATACGCAGTATTTT. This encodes CASSPGLAGVFGLADTQYF.